The sequence of this T cell receptor (beta chain) was determined in a study of CD8 T cells in Susac syndrome. It was with random hexamers that 0.5 to 1 ug RNA was reverse transcribed. Across 54 Vbeta and 13 Jbeta, TCR beta CDR3 was amplified with immunoSEQ multiplex PCR. TCRdb recomputed calls from the immunoSEQ multiplex PCR reads with MiXCR, one row per CDR3 protein. The profile shows about 180,000 distinct CDR3 sequences, more than 90% of them singletons. CD8+ and CD4+ T cells were negatively isolated; TEMRA cells were FACS-enriched. The TCR originated in a human donor with multiple sclerosis. Sequencing was performed on CD4+ T cells from PBMCs.

In nucleotides, the CDR3 is TGTGCCAGCAGTTTCTCAGGATCTAGCTATGGCTACACCTTC. Its protein is CASSFSGSSYGYTF. The J gene is TRBJ1-2, the V gene TRBV28; no reliable D call. Trimming left V 3 bases short and J 4 bases short, with 12 bases between. Germline V gene lookup returns CDR1 MDHEN and CDR2 SYDVKM. This CDR3 has 14 residues.